Following are 18 T cell receptor beta chains from one sample sequenced in a study of cytomegalovirus exposure and HLA in healthy donors (dated 2017 in TCRdb). Libraries were made using the immunoSEQ multiplex PCR assay. The multiplex PCR relied on a mix of 60 forward primers for TCR Vbeta segments and 13 reverse primers for TCR Jbeta segments. As stored in TCRdb, this immuneACCESS dataset retains in-frame rearrangements with V and J assigned. A fraction of the clones does not appear; measured against another copy, unresolved V genes explain less than half of the discrepancy, and the remainder lacks a known reason. This sample lists 170,000 or so clones; approximately 80% were detected once. Together, the top ten hold around 5% of the sample. The sequencing sample was made of PBMCs. The receptors here all came from a man in his late teens or twenties in good health and CMV-seronegative.

This chain links TRBV11-3 with TRBJ1-4; no clear D gene. V was pared by 5 bases and J by 8 bases, with 9 bases between. Germline CDR1 is SGHNT and CDR2 is YENEEA. CDR3 length equals 12 residues. CDR3 nucleotides: TGTGCCAGCAGCCGGAGTGGGGAAAAACTGTTTTTT. It yields the protein CASSRSGEKLFF.

The CDR3 DNA sequence: TGTGCCCGCCAGTCCATGGATGAAAAACTGTTTTTT. It specifies CARQSMDEKLFF. The chain combines TRBV2 with TRBJ1-4; no clear D gene. Germline V lookup: CDR1 SNHLY, CDR2 FYNNEI. Trimming removed 11 bases from V and 6 bases from J, with 13 bases in between. The CDR3 totals 12 residues. The variable domain in full, completed from reference TRBV2 and TRBJ1-4, reads EPEVTQTPSHQVTQMGQEVILRCVPISNHLYFYWYRQILGQKVEFLVSFYNNEISEKSEIFDDQFSVERPDGSNFTLKIRSTKLEDSAMYFCARQSMDEKLFFGSGTQLSVL.

The chain carries TRBV7-8 and TRBJ1-1; no definite D call. In germline, CDR1 is SGHVS, CDR2 FQNEAQ. V shed 3 bases and J shed 1 base, with 9 bases lying between them. This CDR3 contains 14 residues. The chain's CDR3 is CASSFAGENTEAFF. CDR3 in DNA: TGTGCCAGCAGCTTTGCGGGAGAGAACACTGAAGCTTTCTTT.

The chain employs TRBV13 and TRBJ2-5, with a weak D call TRBD2 (5 bases). Trimming stripped 0 bases from V and 3 bases from J, with 20 bases between. The CDR3 sequence is 18 residues long. The germline gives CDR1 PRHDT, CDR2 FYEKMQ (reference sequence). The CDR3 loop is CASSLGWRFGEGKETQYF. The CDR3, as DNA: TGTGCCAGCAGCTTAGGCTGGAGGTTTGGCGAAGGGAAAGAGACCCAGTACTTC.

The chain couples TRBV7-9 to TRBJ2-3, with TRBD2 identical over 8 bases. Germline lookup yields CDR1 SEHNR and CDR2 FQNEAQ (reference sequence). The V and J ends lost 8 bases and 6 bases, in that order; junction bases with no gene match: 4. The CDR3 sequence is 12 residues long. DNA for the CDR3: TGTGCCAGCTCCCGGGGGGGGGATACGCAGTATTTT. Its protein is CASSRGGDTQYF.

The genes are TRBV19 and TRBJ2-6; the D gene is possibly TRBD2 (5 bases). CDR1 and CDR2 from the germline V gene are LNHDA and SQIVND (reference sequence). V lost 8 bases, J lost 0 bases, and 8 bases lay in between. The CDR3 totals 14 residues. The CDR3 DNA reads as TGTGCCAGTGAGGGCCTCTCTGGGGCCAACGTCCTGACTTTC. Translated, it gives CASEGLSGANVLTF.

V is TRBV28 and J is TRBJ2-7; the D is unclear. Germline CDR1 MDHEN, CDR2 SYDVKM. This CDR3 has 13 residues. Trimming shortened V by 5 bases and J by 0 bases, and 8 bases separated the two germline ends. CDR3 loop: CASSKSSSYEQYF. Here the CDR3 DNA reads TGTGCCAGCAGTAAGTCTAGCTCCTACGAGCAGTACTTC.

V gene TRBV5-1 combines with J gene TRBJ2-7; D may be TRBD1 (5 bases). CDR1 and CDR2 (germline): SGHRS, YFSETQ. With 0 bases removed from V and 4 bases from J, the gap between germline ends came to 20 bases. The CDR3 has 17 residues. Here the CDR3 DNA reads TGCGCCAGCAGCTTGGGAGTCTTGGGGCCACAGGATTACGAGCAGTACTTC. Its protein is CASSLGVLGPQDYEQYF.

V gene TRBV5-1 combines with J gene TRBJ1-1; TRBD1 matches 8 bases. The germline V gene encodes CDR1 SGHRS and CDR2 YFSETQ. The junction had 15 bases not matched to a gene; V was cut back by 4 bases and J by 4 bases. This CDR3 region has 17 residues. CDR3 nucleotide sequence: TGCGCCAGCAGCCTGGGGGACAGGCTCTTTTTGGGCACTGAAGCTTTCTTT. Translating gives CASSLGDRLFLGTEAFF.

This chain uses TRBV29-1 with TRBJ2-7; 13 bases are a match to TRBD2. Germline CDR1 reads SQVTM; CDR2 reads ANQGSEA. The CDR3 runs 14 residues. With V trimmed by 6 bases and J by 4 bases, 6 bases remained unmatched. The CDR3 reads CSVAGTSGIYEQYF. For the CDR3, the DNA is TGCAGCGTGGCCGGGACTAGCGGGATATACGAGCAGTACTTC.

V usage is TRBV7-9 and J usage is TRBJ1-4; D is unclear. This CDR3 is 14 amino acids long. Germline V CDR1 and CDR2: SEHNR, FQNEAQ (reference sequence). V was clipped by 6 bases and J by 12 bases, with 20 bases between them. In DNA form, the CDR3 reads TGTGCCAGCAGTTCACCCTTTGTTTCAGTCCAACTGTTTTTT. It codes for CASSSPFVSVQLFF.

About this clone: This CDR3 fails to terminate in the conserved phenylalanine or tryptophan, so it likely reflects a read error. It is unclear where the CDR3 begins or ends on the DNA, so no DNA is shown, and the CDR3 is as TCRdb lists it. The V call is TRBV21-1, the J call TRBJ1-1; the table's TRBD1 call for D was not verified on the DNA. TRBV21-1 is designated a pseudogene. Including both end residues, the CDR3 is 17 amino acids long. This CDR3 is CASSKETGTGKHTEAFC.

The chain is built from TRBV9 and TRBJ2-1, with 8 bases fitting TRBD2. Germline values: CDR1 SGDLS, CDR2 YYNGEE. Trimming at V came to 5 bases and at J to 9 bases, leaving 13 bases not matched to a gene. This CDR3 spans 15 amino acids. Written as DNA, the CDR3 is TGTGCCAGCAGTCATCCCGGGCTAGCGGGTAGTGAGCAGTTCTTC. Residues: CASSHPGLAGSEQFF.

CDR3 sequence reads: CASSPPGGGAGNEQYF. The CDR3 nucleotides read TGTGCCAGCAGCCCGCCGGGCGGGGGGGCGGGGAACGAGCAGTACTTC. The genes are TRBV7-9 and TRBJ2-7, with 9 bases that match TRBD2. The CDR3 totals 16 residues. The germline V gene has CDR1 SEHNR and CDR2 FQNEAQ (reference sequence). Unmatched junction bases numbered 13, after V lost 5 bases and J lost 5 bases. Full variable domain (outside the CDR3, taken from reference TRBV7-9 and TRBJ2-7): DTGVSQNPRHKITKRGQNVTFRCDPISEHNRLYWYRQTLGQGPEFLTYFQNEAQLEKSRLLSDRFSAERPKGSFSTLEIQRTEQGDSAMYLCASSPPGGGAGNEQYFGPGTRLTVT.

The V gene is TRBV2, the J gene TRBJ1-1; 7 bases fit TRBD1. The V gene end was trimmed by 6 bases and the J gene end by 1 base; junction bases not matched to a gene: 8. The CDR3 extends over 15 amino acids. The germline V gene has CDR1 SNHLY and CDR2 FYNNEI. The CDR3 DNA follows: TGTGCCAGCAGACTCCGGGACAGACAGAACACTGAAGCTTTCTTT. This encodes CASRLRDRQNTEAFF.

The J gene is TRBJ1-3, the V gene TRBV9, with 10 bases matching TRBD1. V shed 0 bases and J 3 bases; nucleotides not matched to a gene: 3. The germline CDR1 and CDR2 sequences are SGDLS and YYNGEE. This CDR3 contains 16 residues. The CDR3 region is CASSVGQGAGGNTIYF. Written as DNA, the CDR3 is TGTGCCAGCAGCGTAGGACAGGGGGCAGGTGGAAACACCATATATTTT.

CDR3 sequence reads: CASRALQWNQPQHF. CDR3 DNA sequence: TGTGCCAGCAGAGCACTACAATGGAATCAGCCCCAGCATTTT. This chain connects TRBV6-5 to TRBJ1-5, with D unresolved. V lost 6 bases and J 4 bases, leaving 13 bases between the germline ends. The germline V gene has CDR1 MNHEY and CDR2 SVGAGI. This CDR3 spans 14 amino acids.

V usage is TRBV19 and J usage is TRBJ2-3, with 11 bases identical to TRBD2. The CDR3 extends over 15 amino acids. V lost 9 bases and J lost 4; bases outside the gene matches: 9. The germline gives CDR1 LNHDA, CDR2 SQIVND (reference sequence). The DNA for the CDR3 is TGTGCCAGCAAATCGACTAGCGGGGTAGCAGATACGCAGTATTTT. Translating it yields CASKSTSGVADTQYF.